This T cell receptor beta chain was profiled in a study of read filtering for tumor transcriptome and immune sequencing. This clonotype has at least ten counts. Antigen unknown. Study results and caveats: About 80% of IR-seq clonotypes had a single read, yet these held around 3.5% of reads. The CD138-negative fraction was mixed bone marrow immune cells, not pure T cells.

V lost 0 bases, J lost 3 bases, and 7 bases stayed unmatched. This CDR3 comprises 15 residues. Germline V gene data show CDR1 as DFQATT and CDR2 as SNEGSKA (reference sequence). Molecular barcoded adaptors covering alpha/delta and beta/gamma chains were used on about 0.4 ug RNA. TCRdb re-derived calls from the reads in MiXCR, one entry per CDR3 protein. The table includes about 57,000 distinct CDR3 sequences, more than 20% detected once. Sequenced material: a population of CD138-negative cells sorted from bone marrow. The chain joins TRBV20-1 to TRBJ2-7; 8 nucleotides line up with TRBD1. The clonotype comes from a donor aged 40 or over with multiple myeloma. CDR3 protein: CSARDGQGAYYEQYF. CDR3 in DNA: TGCAGTGCTAGAGATGGGCAGGGGGCTTACTACGAGCAGTACTTC.